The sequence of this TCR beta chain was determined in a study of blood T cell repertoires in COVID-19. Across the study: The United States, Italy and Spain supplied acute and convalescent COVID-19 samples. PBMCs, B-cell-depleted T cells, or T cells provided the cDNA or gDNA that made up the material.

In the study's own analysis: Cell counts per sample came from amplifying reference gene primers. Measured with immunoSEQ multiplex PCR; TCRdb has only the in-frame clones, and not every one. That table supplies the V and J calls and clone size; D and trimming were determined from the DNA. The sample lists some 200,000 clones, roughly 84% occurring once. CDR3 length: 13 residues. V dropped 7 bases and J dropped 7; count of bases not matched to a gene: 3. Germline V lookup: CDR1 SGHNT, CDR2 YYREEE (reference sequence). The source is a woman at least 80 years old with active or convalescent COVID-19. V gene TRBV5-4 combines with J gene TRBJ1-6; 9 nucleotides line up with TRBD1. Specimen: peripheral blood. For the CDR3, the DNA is TGTGCCAGCCGGGGGACAGGGAATTCACCCCTCCACTTT. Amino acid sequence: CASRGTGNSPLHF.